This TCR beta chain stems from a study of T cell changes during pregnancy in multiple sclerosis. The CDR3 runs to 14 residues. V lost 8 bases to trimming and J lost 7 bases; unmatched junction nucleotides: 8. Germline lookup yields CDR1 PRHDT and CDR2 FYEKMQ (reference sequence). Sequencing used immunoSEQ multiplex PCR; TCRdb keeps in-frame clones, though not all of them. The table lists about 34,000 clones, roughly 90% of them singletons. The sample in question was CD8+ T cells from peripheral blood mononuclear cells, obtained in the third trimester of pregnancy. The TCR was taken from a female donor with multiple sclerosis, enrolled in a pregnancy study. This chain joins TRBV13 and TRBJ2-5; TRBD2 aligns across 12 bases. CDR3 nucleotide sequence: TGTGCCAGCGTTCTAGCGGGGGGGCCAGGGACCCAGTACTTC. Its protein is CASVLAGGPGTQYF.